This T cell receptor beta chain is drawn from a study of control samples from healthy donors and cancer patients. Here immunoSEQ multiplex PCR was the method, and the copy in TCRdb shows in-frame clones only, minus some. The sample lists around 160,000 clones; approximately 93% were seen once. This CDR3 spans 14 amino acids. Trimming removed 3 bases at V and 0 bases at J, with 9 bases between. Germline CDR1 DFQATT, CDR2 SNEGSKA (reference sequence). Sequencing was carried out using blood. V is TRBV20-1 and J is TRBJ2-1; D tentatively fits TRBD1 or TRBD2 (5 bases each). The TCR was taken from a man aged 18-30 years in good health. CDR3 coding DNA: TGCAGTGCTAGTCCCGGGACCTCCTACAATGAGCAGTTCTTC. This sequence encodes CSASPGTSYNEQFF.